These 20 T cell receptor beta chains originate from one sample sequenced in a study of T cell responses to AZD1222 COVID-19 vaccine. Data came from immunoSEQ multiplex PCR; TCRdb stores just in-frame clones and leaves some out. The sample records 150,000 to 200,000 clones, 88% being singletons. The specimen was peripheral blood, collected on day 0 of AZD1222 vaccination. The receptors stem from an adult in good health.

The chain is built from TRBV2 and TRBJ2-1; 7 bases are a match to TRBD2. CDR1 is SNHLY and CDR2 is FYNNEI in the germline V gene. V shed 5 bases, J shed 1 base, and the junction held 8 bases outside the gene matches. This CDR3 region has 16 residues. For the CDR3, the DNA is TGTGCCAGCAGTTTCAGCGGGGATCCTTCCTACAATGAGCAGTTCTTC. Its translation: CASSFSGDPSYNEQFF.

The chain recombines TRBV27 with TRBJ1-6; D is perhaps TRBD1 (5 bases). Germline V lookup: CDR1 MNHEY, CDR2 SMNVEV (reference sequence). The V and J ends lost 4 bases and 8 bases respectively, with 15 bases between them. This CDR3 spans 15 amino acids. DNA for the CDR3: TGTGCCAGCAGTTCGGACACGCCGTGGGATTCACCCCTCCACTTT. Amino acids: CASSSDTPWDSPLHF.

V gene TRBV28 combines with J gene TRBJ1-4, with D perhaps TRBD1 (6 bases). There are 15 residues in the CDR3. The germline V and J ends were trimmed by 8 bases and 6 bases, with 19 bases remaining between them. CDR1 is MDHEN and CDR2 is SYDVKM in the germline V gene. The CDR3 is CASLTGGRVDEKLFF. The DNA for the CDR3 is TGTGCCAGCCTGACAGGTGGAAGAGTCGATGAAAAACTGTTTTTT.

The chain is built from TRBV6-5 and TRBJ2-1; 9 nucleotides match TRBD1. The V gene end was trimmed by 2 bases and the J gene end by 9 bases; junction bases not matched to a gene: 8. Germline lookup yields CDR1 MNHEY and CDR2 SVGAGI. The length of the CDR3 is 15 residues. CDR3 amino acids: CASSYDSGQGSEQFF. The CDR3 coding sequence is TGTGCCAGCAGTTACGATTCAGGACAGGGGAGTGAGCAGTTCTTC.

The chain employs TRBV10-2 and TRBJ1-2; D ambiguous. Trimming stripped 5 bases from V and 5 bases from J, with 12 bases between. CDR3 size: 13 residues. Germline CDR1 WSHSY, CDR2 SAAADI. In DNA, the CDR3 is TGCGCCAGCAGTACCGGGCCGTCGTATGGCTACACCTTC. Translation: CASSTGPSYGYTF.

This clone was seen just once. The rearrangement uses TRBV27 and TRBJ2-1; D may be TRBD1 (5 bases). The CDR3 is 15 amino acids. V lost 4 bases, J lost 4 bases, and 14 bases lay in between. In germline, CDR1 is MNHEY, CDR2 SMNVEV (reference sequence). The CDR3 sequence: CASSSADKGYNEQFF. The CDR3 DNA reads as TGTGCCAGCAGTTCGGCGGACAAAGGTTACAATGAGCAGTTCTTC.

This clone occurred a few times. Other nucleotide sequences in the sample specify the same CDR3. The genes are TRBV6-5 and TRBJ1-1; D call uncertain. The V gene's germline CDR1 is MNHEY and CDR2 SVGAGI. CDR3 length equals 13 residues. V lost 8 bases, J lost 0 bases, and 10 bases lay in between. The CDR3 DNA reads as TGTGCCAGCTCCACACACATGAACACTGAAGCTTTCTTT. Its protein is CASSTHMNTEAFF.

The chain uses TRBV27 and TRBJ1-5; D unclear. Germline-derived CDR1 and CDR2 are MNHEY and SMNVEV (reference sequence). Deletions cut 5 bases from V and 0 bases from J, with 11 bases between. The CDR3 totals 15 residues. Here the CDR3 DNA reads TGTGCCAGCAGTCTCGACAATTATAGCAATCAGCCCCAGCATTTT. Protein: CASSLDNYSNQPQHF.

The rearrangement joins TRBV5-4 to TRBJ2-1; TRBD2 matches 9 bases. J gave up 7 bases and V 1 base, and 6 bases lay outside the gene matches. The germline V gene has CDR1 SGHNT and CDR2 YYREEE (reference sequence). The CDR3 covers 15 residues. The CDR3 DNA reads as TGTGCCAGCAGCTTGAGTAGCGGGAGAGGTAATGAGCAGTTCTTC. It specifies CASSLSSGRGNEQFF.

This sequence joins TRBV9 and TRBJ1-2; D gene unclear. Germline CDR1 is SGDLS and CDR2 is YYNGEE. CDR3 length equals 10 residues. Trimming left V 9 bases short and J 4 bases short, with 7 bases between. CDR3 in amino acids: CATQPYGYTF. The CDR3, as DNA: TGTGCCACCCAACCCTATGGCTACACCTTC. Supplemented by reference TRBV9 and TRBJ1-2, the full variable domain reads DSGVTQTPKHLITATGQRVTLRCSPRSGDLSVYWYQQSLDQGLQFLIQYYNGEERAKGNILERFSAQQFPDLHSELNLSSLELGDSALYFCATQPYGYTFGSGTRLTVV.

The J gene is TRBJ2-1, the V gene TRBV28; the D gene is possibly TRBD2 (6 bases). Between the trimmed V and J ends, which lost 5 bases and 0 bases, there was a span of 14 bases. From germline, CDR1 is MDHEN and CDR2 SYDVKM. The CDR3 length is 16 residues. CDR3: CASSPGTVDSYNEQFF. CDR3 sequence (DNA): TGTGCCAGCAGTCCGGGGACTGTCGACTCCTACAATGAGCAGTTCTTC.

The chain links TRBV30 to TRBJ1-2; 7 positions agree with TRBD1. Germline assignment: CDR1 GTSNPN and CDR2 SVGIG (reference sequence). This CDR3 contains 12 residues. V trimming: 3 bases; J trimming: 4 bases; junction bases outside the gene matches: 2. The CDR3 sequence is CAWSDRAYGYTF. The DNA of the CDR3 is TGTGCCTGGAGCGACAGGGCCTATGGCTACACCTTC. The variable domain in full, completed from reference TRBV30 and TRBJ1-2, reads SQTIHQWPATLVQPVGSPLSLECTVEGTSNPNLYWYRQAAGRGLQLLFYSVGIGQISSEVPQNLSASRPQDRQFILSSKKLLLSDSGFYLCAWSDRAYGYTFGSGTRLTVV.

The gene calls are TRBV28 and TRBJ1-4; a possible D gene is TRBD1 (5 bases). The CDR3 is made up of 13 amino acids. The germline gives CDR1 MDHEN, CDR2 SYDVKM. Trimming removed 6 bases at V and 7 bases at J, with 12 bases between. The DNA of the CDR3 is TGTGCCAGCAGCCAGGGTTTGGGTGAAAAACTGTTTTTT. Its translation: CASSQGLGEKLFF.

The V gene is TRBV5-6, the J gene TRBJ1-2, with D uncertain. This CDR3 contains 16 residues. The V and J ends lost 0 bases and 2 bases respectively, with 14 bases between them. Germline CDR1 and CDR2: SGHDT and YYEEEE. The CDR3 coding sequence is TGTGCCAGCAGCTTGGATGTCAGTCACGGGAACTATGGCTACACCTTC. It translates to CASSLDVSHGNYGYTF. The full variable domain, in which reference TRBV5-6 and TRBJ1-2 provide the parts outside the CDR3, is DAGVTQSPTHLIKTRGQQVTLRCSPKSGHDTVSWYQQALGQGPQFIFQYYEEEERQRGNFPDRFSGHQFPNYSSELNVNALLLGDSALYLCASSLDVSHGNYGYTFGSGTRLTVV.

V and J are TRBV30 and TRBJ1-5; the D gene is possibly TRBD1 (6 bases). Germline V gene lookup returns CDR1 GTSNPN and CDR2 SVGIG (reference sequence). V dropped 0 bases and J dropped 1 base, with 19 bases sitting between them. The CDR3 runs to 18 residues. The CDR3 is CAWSVSRIGQGSNQPQHF. For the CDR3, the DNA is TGTGCCTGGAGTGTAAGTCGAATAGGGCAGGGGAGCAATCAGCCCCAGCATTTT.

The rearrangement joins TRBV6-5 to TRBJ1-1; D ambiguous. Germline CDR1 is MNHEY and CDR2 is SVGAGI. CDR3 length: 13 amino acids. V lost 8 bases and J 5 bases, leaving 15 bases between the germline ends. The CDR3 loop is CASRKTVSTEAFF. In DNA, the CDR3 is TGTGCCAGCCGGAAGACGGTGAGTACTGAAGCTTTCTTT.

For this clone: The sample holds other DNA sequences that translate to the same CDR3. CDR3 bases: TGTGCCAGCAGTCCCGGGACAGGGAATCAGCCCCAGCATTTT. Translation: CASSPGTGNQPQHF. The rearrangement uses TRBV3-1 (or the pseudogene TRBV3-2) and TRBJ1-5; 9 nucleotides agree with TRBD1. The V segment lost 6 bases and the J segment 4 bases; nucleotides outside the gene matches: 4. CDR1 is LGHDT, CDR2 YNNKEL, per germline (reference sequence). This CDR3 is built from 14 residues.

This chain links TRBV9 with TRBJ1-6; a weak D match, TRBD1 (6 bases). Trimming left V 4 bases short and J 10 bases short, with 15 bases between. The CDR3 covers 14 residues. Per germline, CDR1 SGDLS and CDR2 YYNGEE. The CDR3 protein is CASSPQGGQSPLHF. The CDR3 coding sequence is TGTGCCAGCAGCCCACAGGGAGGGCAATCACCCCTCCACTTT. The complete variable domain, with remaining parts taken from reference TRBV9 and TRBJ1-6, reads DSGVTQTPKHLITATGQRVTLRCSPRSGDLSVYWYQQSLDQGLQFLIQYYNGEERAKGNILERFSAQQFPDLHSELNLSSLELGDSALYFCASSPQGGQSPLHFGNGTRLTVT.

The chain links TRBV7-3 to TRBJ1-2; D is unclear. This CDR3 is built from 12 residues. Germline V gene lookup returns CDR1 SGHTA and CDR2 FQGTGA. The V end was cut by 2 bases, the J end by 4 bases, with 5 bases between. CDR3 DNA sequence: TGTGCCAGCAGCTTAGCGGGCTATGGCTACACCTTC. This codes for CASSLAGYGYTF.

V usage is TRBV6-5 and J usage is TRBJ1-3, with D unresolved. The CDR3 loop spans 11 amino acids. The V end was cut by 11 bases, the J end by 7 bases, with 12 bases between. Per the germline V gene, CDR1 is MNHEY and CDR2 is SVGAGI. The CDR3 sequence is CAVAARNTIYF. The CDR3 coding sequence is TGTGCCGTGGCGGCCCGGAACACCATATATTTT.